This paragraph reports one TCR beta chain. Per the original methods: The authors estimated nucleated cell counts from reference gene primer amplification. Profiling relied on immunoSEQ multiplex PCR, and the TCRdb table lists in-frame clones only, not all of them. V and J calls plus clone size are reproduced from that table; the DNA served to infer D and trimming. This table holds about 140,000 clones, around 80% found once. The sample is drawn from a study of blood T cell repertoires in COVID-19. About the study: COVID-19 samples collected from the United States, Italy and Spain covered acute and convalescent phases. PBMCs, B-cell-depleted T cells, or T cells were the source of the cDNA or gDNA that made up the material.

Germline trimming cut 0 bases from V and 4 bases from J; bases unmatched to any gene: 1. Looked up from germline, CDR1 is SGHRS and CDR2 is YFSETQ. The CDR3 has 14 residues. The chain couples TRBV5-1 to TRBJ2-1; 7 positions agree with TRBD1. Sequenced sample: peripheral blood. This TCR derives from a man between 60 and 70 years old with acute or convalescent COVID-19. The CDR3 coding sequence is TGCGCCAGCAGCTTGGACAGGGGATACAATGAGCAGTTCTTC. As protein: CASSLDRGYNEQFF.